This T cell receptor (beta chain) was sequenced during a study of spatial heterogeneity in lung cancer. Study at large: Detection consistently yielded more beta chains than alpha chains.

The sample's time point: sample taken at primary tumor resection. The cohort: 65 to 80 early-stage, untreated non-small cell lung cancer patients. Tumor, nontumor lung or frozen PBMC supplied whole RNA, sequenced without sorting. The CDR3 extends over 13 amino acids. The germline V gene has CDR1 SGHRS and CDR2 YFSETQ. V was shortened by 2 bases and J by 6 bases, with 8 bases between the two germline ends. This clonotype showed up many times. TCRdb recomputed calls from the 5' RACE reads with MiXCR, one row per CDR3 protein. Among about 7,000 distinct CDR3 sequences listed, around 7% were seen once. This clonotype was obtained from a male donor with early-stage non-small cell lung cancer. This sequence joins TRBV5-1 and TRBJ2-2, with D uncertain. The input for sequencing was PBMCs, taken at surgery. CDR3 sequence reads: CASSFFRSGELFF. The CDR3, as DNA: TGCGCCAGCAGCTTCTTCCGGTCCGGGGAGCTGTTTTTT.